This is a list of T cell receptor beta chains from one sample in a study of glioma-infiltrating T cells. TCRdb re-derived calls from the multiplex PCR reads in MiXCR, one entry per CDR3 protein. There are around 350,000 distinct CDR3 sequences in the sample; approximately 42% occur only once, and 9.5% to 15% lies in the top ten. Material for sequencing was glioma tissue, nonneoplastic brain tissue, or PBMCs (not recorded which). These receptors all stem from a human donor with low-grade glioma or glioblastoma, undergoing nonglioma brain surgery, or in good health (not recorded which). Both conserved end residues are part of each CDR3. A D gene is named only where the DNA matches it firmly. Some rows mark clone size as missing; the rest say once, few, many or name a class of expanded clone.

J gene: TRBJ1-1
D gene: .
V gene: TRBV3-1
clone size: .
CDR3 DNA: TGTGCCAGCAGCCAAGATATAGGGGGGGCGAACATTGAAGCTTTCTTT
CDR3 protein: CASSQDIGGANIEAFF

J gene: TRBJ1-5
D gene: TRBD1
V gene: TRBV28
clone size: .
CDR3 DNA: TGTGCCAGCAGTCCCACCCAGGGGGATCAGCCCCAGCATTTT
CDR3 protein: CASSPTQGDQPQHF

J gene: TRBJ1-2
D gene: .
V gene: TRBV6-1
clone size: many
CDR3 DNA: TGTGCCAGCAGTGAGACTTCGGACTACACCTTC
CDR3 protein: CASSETSDYTF

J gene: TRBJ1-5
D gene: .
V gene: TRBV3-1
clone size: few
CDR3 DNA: TGTGCCAGCAGCCAAGCAGGGGATAGCAATCAGCCCCAGCATTTT
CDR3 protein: CASSQAGDSNQPQHF

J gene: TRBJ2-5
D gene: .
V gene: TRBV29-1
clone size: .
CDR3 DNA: TGCAGCGTTAAAGAGACCCAGTACTTC
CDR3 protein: CSVKETQYF

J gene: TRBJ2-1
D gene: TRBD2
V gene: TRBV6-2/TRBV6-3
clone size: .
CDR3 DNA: TGTGCCAGCAGAAGGGTGTTAGCGGGGGACAATGAGCAGTTCTTC
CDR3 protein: CASRRVLAGDNEQFF

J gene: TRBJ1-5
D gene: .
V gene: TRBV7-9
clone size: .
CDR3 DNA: TGTGCCAGCAGCTTAAGGGAACATCAGCCCCAGCATTTT
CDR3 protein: CASSLREHQPQHF

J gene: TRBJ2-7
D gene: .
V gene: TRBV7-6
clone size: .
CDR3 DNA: TGCGCCAGCAGCTTTCGCGGTTACTACGAGCAGTACTTC
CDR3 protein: CASSFRGYYEQYF

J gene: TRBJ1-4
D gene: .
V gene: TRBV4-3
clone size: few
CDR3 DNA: TGCGCCAGCAGCCACCTAGGCCCAATGGCGGACTCCAAGAGCTTTAATGAAAAACTGTTTTTT
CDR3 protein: CASSHLGPMADSKSFNEKLFF

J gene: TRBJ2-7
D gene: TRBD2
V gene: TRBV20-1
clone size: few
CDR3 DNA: TGCAGTGCTAGTCCACTAGCGGGAGTGCTTAGCTACGAGCAGTACTTC
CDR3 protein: CSASPLAGVLSYEQYF

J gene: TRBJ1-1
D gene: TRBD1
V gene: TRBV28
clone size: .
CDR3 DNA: TGTGCCAGCAGCGGTACAGGGGATACGCAACCTTTCTTT
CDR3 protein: CASSGTGDTQPFF

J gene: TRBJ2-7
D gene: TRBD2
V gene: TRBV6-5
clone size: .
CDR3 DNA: TGTGCCAGCAGTTCACCCGGGAGAGCGGGATCCTCCTACGAGCAGTACTTC
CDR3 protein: CASSSPGRAGSSYEQYF

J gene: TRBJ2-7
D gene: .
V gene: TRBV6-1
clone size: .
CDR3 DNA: TGTGCCAGCAGTGACATGATCTACGAGCAGTACTTC
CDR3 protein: CASSDMIYEQYF

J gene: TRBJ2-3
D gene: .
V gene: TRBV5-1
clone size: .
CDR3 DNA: TGCGCCAGCAGCTTGGATGAGGGGCGCACAGATACGCAGTATTTT
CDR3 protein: CASSLDEGRTDTQYF

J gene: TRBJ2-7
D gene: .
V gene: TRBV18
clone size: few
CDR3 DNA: TGTGCCAGCTCACCAATGACATCCTCCTACGAGCAGTACTTC
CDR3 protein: CASSPMTSSYEQYF

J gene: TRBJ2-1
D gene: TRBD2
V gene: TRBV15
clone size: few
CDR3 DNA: TGTGCCACCGGCCAGGATAGCGGGAGTGGTGAGCAGTTCTTC
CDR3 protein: CATGQDSGSGEQFF

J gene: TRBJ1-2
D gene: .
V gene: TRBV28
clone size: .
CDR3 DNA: TGTGCCAGCAGTTGGACAGCCAGGGTCTATGGCTACACCTTC
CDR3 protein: CASSWTARVYGYTF